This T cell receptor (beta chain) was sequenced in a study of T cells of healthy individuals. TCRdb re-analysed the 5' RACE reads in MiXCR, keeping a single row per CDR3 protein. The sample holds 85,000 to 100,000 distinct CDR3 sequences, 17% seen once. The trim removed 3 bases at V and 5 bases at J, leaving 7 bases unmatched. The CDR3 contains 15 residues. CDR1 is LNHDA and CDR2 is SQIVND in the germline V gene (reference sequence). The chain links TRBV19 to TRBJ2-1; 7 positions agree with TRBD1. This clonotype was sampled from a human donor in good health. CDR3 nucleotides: TGTGCCAGTAGTATGCCCTGGACAGGAAACAATGAGCAGTTCTTC. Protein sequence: CASSMPWTGNNEQFF.